This TCR beta chain was found in a study of shared clonotypes between healthy human individuals (dated by TCRdb to about 2020). At the level of the whole study: The cohort comprised two women and three men aged 18 to 49 years. For each donor, CD4 naive and CD4 memory were each run on three plates, CD8 naive on two plates, and CD8 memory on one plate. Per donor, leukapheresis produced somewhere between about 0.9 and 9.5 billion PBMCs. The study deeply sequenced blood TCR repertoires of about 5 healthy adults to estimate repertoire size and the extent of clonotype sharing between individuals. To increase sequencing depth and limit assay-specific biases, TCR repertoire library preparation and sequencing were carried out by different laboratories using diverse techniques. Study-wide findings and limitations: Rarefaction of sorted-subset datasets indicated incomplete sequencing despite the large sequencing depth. Based on pairwise subsampling, the degree of clonotype sharing among donors was expected to be affected by sequencing depth. Around 5.4% of naive CD4, 3.5% of naive CD8, approximately 2% of memory CD4, and approximately 0.4% of memory CD8 clonotypes were shared across several donors. Sampling was limited to blood, and TCR repertoires in tissue likely differ from TCR repertoires in blood. Estimated clonotype richness was generally larger for naive than for memory subsets. Higher generation probabilities were observed for clonotypes shared by all four sorted-subset donors than for non-shared clonotypes. The small number of donors limited the genetic and exposure-history diversity represented.

For this clone: The antigen it recognizes is unknown. Nothing much larger sits one base from this clone, and base qualities are not available.

Using the deep immunoSEQ assay, TCR CDR3 regions were amplified from genomic DNA by multiplex PCR. Genomic DNA extracted from each cell subset was distributed evenly over all wells of several immunoSEQ 96-well plates, and each plate served as one replicate. Each replicate PCR for sorted subsets received roughly 0.2 ug genomic DNA, equal to tens of thousands of T cell genomes. Purified libraries were measured with a Qubit 3.0 fluorometer, size-checked on a Bioanalyzer 2100, and measured again with the KAPA Library Quantification kit. A separate single-read 150-cycle Illumina NextSeq 550 flow cell was used to sequence each immunoSEQ 96-well plate. In the original analysis: Because the immunoSEQ output held only junctional sequences and lacked quality scores, the filtering could not match the filtering applied to full-length reads. To assign V/J genes and CDR3, sequences were annotated using PyIR, a Python wrapper for IgBLAST v1.9, with IMGT germline references. Reads with weak V/J assignments (E-value above 1e-6), missing CDR3, stop codons, out-of-frame junctions, or ambiguous translated residues were removed. V3J clonotypes were defined by identical inferred V gene, J gene, and CDR3 amino acid sequence. The percentage overlap between two repertoires was calculated by dividing the number of shared unique clonotypes by the size of the smaller repertoire. Richness of each repertoire was evaluated using RTK rarefaction, the Chao1 estimator, and Recon v2.1 estimates of unobserved clonotypes. OLGA was used to compute generation probabilities for all TCRbeta clonotypes that the gDNA method yielded from four donors. TCRdb took this table from immuneACCESS and kept in-frame rearrangements with V and J called. Such tables lack part of the clones; where checked against another copy, unresolved V genes explain under half of the gap, and the rest is unexplained. That table supplies the V and J calls and clone size; D and trimming were determined from the DNA. The sample has 1.5 million to 2.5 million clones on record, over 85% of them singletons. The top ten hold less than 1.5% of the sample.

The CDR3 sequence holds 17 residues, the cysteine and phenylalanine included. Only CDR3 DNA is held: 51 bases, read in frame from base 1. CDR1 and CDR2 were assigned from the germline V gene (reference sequence) as PRHDT and FYEKMQ. Trimming accounts for 1 base at V and 1 base at J, while the number of junction bases matched to no gene is 6. CD8 naive samples were obtained by positive selection for CCR7 among CD45RO-negative cells, yielding a CD45RA+CCR7+ population from which TemRA cells were excluded. The donors were healthy, HIV-negative adults who had no recently reported acute infections or vaccinations. Every donor was a Caucasian adult residing in Nashville, Tennessee, USA. Blood was obtained by leukapheresis, after which PBMCs were separated by Ficoll-Histopaque density gradient centrifugation and cryopreserved in liquid nitrogen vapor phase. Analytical flow cytometry was used to check the purity and quantity of every magnetically sorted T cell population. Genomic DNA was isolated from each sorted fraction and quantified by UV absorbance on a Nanodrop 2000c.

The sequence was collected from a man between 18 and 35 years old in good health. The chain joins TRBV13 to TRBJ2-7; the junction holds 11 bases that match TRBD2. The material sequenced was naive CD8+ T cells sorted from blood. The meaning of the sample's cell subset or site label: CD45RA+CCR7+. CDR3 loop: CASSLELAGGGSYEQYF. The nucleotides are TGTGCCAGCAGCTTAGAGCTAGCGGGAGGTGGGTCCTACGAGCAGTACTTC.